What follows is one T cell receptor (beta chain) and its context. Roughly 0.45 to 1 ug RNA was reverse transcribed with random hexamers. The immunoSEQ assay covered 54 Vbeta and 13 Jbeta segments for CDR3. TCRdb reprocessed the immunoSEQ multiplex PCR reads with MiXCR, giving one entry per CDR3 protein. The data contain under 250,000 distinct CDR3 sequences, 93% of them singletons. These data originate in a study of CD8 T cells in Susac syndrome. Those who served as multiple sclerosis controls were treatment-naive patients with stable or active relapsing-remitting disease. Isolation of CD8+ and CD4+ T cells was performed negatively, whereas enrichment of TEMRA cells was done by FACS. V gave up 0 bases and J gave up 4 bases, with 14 bases separating them. CDR1 and CDR2 (germline): SGHRS, YFSETQ. The CDR3 has 17 amino acids.

The clonotype comes from a human donor with multiple sclerosis. Sequencing was carried out using CD4+ T cells from PBMCs. The rearrangement links TRBV5-1 to TRBJ1-6, with TRBD1 as a possible D gene (6 bases). CDR3 in amino acids: CASSLGFGQRYNSPLHF. The CDR3 nucleotides are TGCGCCAGCAGCTTGGGATTTGGACAGCGGTATAATTCACCCCTCCACTTT.